Below, one T cell receptor (beta chain) is given with its context. This clone showed up just once. No cognate antigen has been identified for it. No much larger clone is present one base from it, and per-base qualities are unavailable. In light of the paper, this sample's time point label describes: before neoadjuvant nivolumab. The patients had newly diagnosed stage II-IVA oral cavity squamous cell carcinoma and had not received any prior systemic or radiation treatment. The cohort consisted of patients with HPV-negative, locally advanced oral cavity squamous cell carcinoma. Peripheral blood mononuclear cells were analyzed directly and were not maintained or expanded in culture. Samples were obtained from a longitudinal correlative study of a single-arm phase II trial of neoadjuvant nivolumab in oral cavity squamous cell carcinoma. Subject-matched pre- and post-treatment PBMCs and tumors from three responders and three non-responders underwent genomic DNA-based TCRbeta sequencing. Peripheral blood mononuclear cells were drawn once before nivolumab treatment and a second time after treatment, when surgery took place. The Maxwell RSC DNA from Cells kit was used to isolate genomic DNA from PBMCs.

The sample belongs to a study of neoadjuvant anti-PD-1 for oral cavity cancer listed by TCRdb under 2021. With respect to the entire study: Three to four biweekly doses of nivolumab at 3 mg/kg were mostly administered to patients before curative-intent surgical resection. Patients who did not progress were given a fourth nivolumab dose at about day 43 and had definitive surgical resection on days 50-56. Under RECIST 1.1, patients with complete response, partial response or stable disease were classed as responders, and patients with progression were classed as non-responders. The parent correlative cohort had about 11 patients and a response rate of roughly 31%. Summary of the overall study and its limitations: After neoadjuvant nivolumab, significantly higher T cell clonality (Gini index) was found within PBMCs in non-responders than in responders. Higher pretreatment blood Treg/Th17 ratios correlated with both higher pretreatment blood TCRbeta clonality and lower post-treatment tumor TCRbeta clonality. TCR analyses included only three patients per response group, and the authors called for larger cohorts for validation.

V lost 8 bases and J lost 0 bases, and the count of bases not matched to a germline gene is 1. The CDR3 holds 12 amino acids from the cysteine to the phenylalanine. Only CDR3 DNA is held: 36 bases, read in frame from base 1. CDR1 and CDR2 were assigned from the germline V gene (reference sequence) as LNHNV and YYDKDF. For deep sequencing of PBMC libraries, mostly 450 to 600 ng of input genomic DNA was used, and six replicates were run per sample. TCRbeta libraries were prepared with the immunoSEQ hsTCRbeta kit according to the manufacturer's instructions. An Illumina NovaSeq 6000 S4 flow cell was used to sequence the final libraries, which had first been combined to 3 nM. Turning to the authors' computational methods: The immunoSEQ Analyzer handled quality control and preprocessing of the raw data. The analysis was limited to productive rearrangements, and each clonotype was defined by a unique CDR3 amino acid sequence. Using the R package tcR, the researchers computed the Gini-Simpson index as their estimate of repertoire clonality. Gini indices were compared with Student's t test, and associations with tumor size change were assessed by Pearson correlation. This is the immuneACCESS table as TCRdb keeps it, with only in-frame sequences that have V and J called. A part of the clones is gone; compared with another copy, unresolved V genes explain less than half, and the rest is unexplained. The V and J calls and the clone size are those of that table, but D and trimming were determined from the DNA. The sample contains 84,000 or so clones, under 85% of them found a single time. The ten largest clones take up over 3% of the sample.

The V and J genes are TRBV15 and TRBJ2-7; 7 bases in the junction line up with TRBD1. The starting material was PBMCs, obtained before nivolumab (anti-PD-1) treatment. This TCR was sampled from a person between 40 and 85 years old with oral cavity squamous cell carcinoma. DNA sequence: TGTGCCACCCGGGACAGCTCCTACGAGCAGTACTTC. This sequence encodes CATRDSSYEQYF.